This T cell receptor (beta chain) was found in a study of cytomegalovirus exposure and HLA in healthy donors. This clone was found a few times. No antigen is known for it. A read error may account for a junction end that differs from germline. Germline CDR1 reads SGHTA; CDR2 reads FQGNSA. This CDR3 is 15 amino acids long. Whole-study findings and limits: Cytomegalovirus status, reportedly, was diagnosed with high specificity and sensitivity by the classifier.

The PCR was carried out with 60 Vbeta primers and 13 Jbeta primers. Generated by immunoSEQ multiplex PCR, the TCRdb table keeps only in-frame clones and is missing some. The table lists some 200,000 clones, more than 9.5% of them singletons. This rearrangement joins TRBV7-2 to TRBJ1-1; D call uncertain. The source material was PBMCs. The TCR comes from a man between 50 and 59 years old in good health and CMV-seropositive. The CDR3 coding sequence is TGCGCCAGCAGCCAAGAGTTTGCGCCGAACACTGAAGCTTTCTTT. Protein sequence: CASSQEFAPNTEAFF.